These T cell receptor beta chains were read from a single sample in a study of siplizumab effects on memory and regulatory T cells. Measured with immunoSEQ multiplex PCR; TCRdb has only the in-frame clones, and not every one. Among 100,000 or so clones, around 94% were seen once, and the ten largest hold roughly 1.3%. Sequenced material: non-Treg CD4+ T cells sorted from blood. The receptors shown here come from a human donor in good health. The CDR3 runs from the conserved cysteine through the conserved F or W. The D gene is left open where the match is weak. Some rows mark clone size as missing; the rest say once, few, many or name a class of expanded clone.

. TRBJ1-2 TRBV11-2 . TGTGCCAGCAGCTTTAACAGCTATGGCTACACCTTC CASSFNSYGYTF
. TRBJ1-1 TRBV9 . TGTGCCAGCAGCGTAGCGGGGAACACTGAAGCTTTCTTT CASSVAGNTEAFF
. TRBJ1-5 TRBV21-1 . TGTGCCAGCAGCGAAAAGGTCAGAGTTCCCTATCTAATGGGGTGTAGCAATCAGCCCCAGCATTTT CASSEKVRVPYLMGCSNQPQHF
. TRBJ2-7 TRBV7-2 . TGTGCCAGCAGCTTCCGGGACACCGCCTACGAGCAGTACTTC CASSFRDTAYEQYF
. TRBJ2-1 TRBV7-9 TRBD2 TGTGCCAGCAGCCCAACTAGCGGGAGTTTCGCGGAGCAGTTCTTC CASSPTSGSFAEQFF
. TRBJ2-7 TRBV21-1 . TGTGCCAGCAGCAACTCCTTCCCGACGGGGGGCTACGAGCAGTACTTC CASSNSFPTGGYEQYF
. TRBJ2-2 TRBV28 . TGTGCCAGCAGTTTAGGAGGTATACCAGGAACCGGGGAGCTGTTTTTT CASSLGGIPGTGELFF
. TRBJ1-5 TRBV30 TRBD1 TGTGCCTGGGGGCAGGGGGATCAGCCCCAGCATTTT CAWGQGDQPQHF
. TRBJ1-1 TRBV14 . TGTGCCAGCAGCCACTGGCTCCCAGGTTCCGAAGCTTTCTTT CASSHWLPGSEAFF
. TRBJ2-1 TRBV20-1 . TGCAGTGCGGGACGATACAATGAGCAGTTCTTC CSAGRYNEQFF
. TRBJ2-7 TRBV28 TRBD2 TGTGCCAGCAGTTCTAGACTAGCGCTTCCCTACGAGCAGTACTTC CASSSRLALPYEQYF
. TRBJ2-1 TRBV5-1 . TGCGCCAGCAGCTTGGTTGTGCATGAGCAGTTCTTC CASSLVVHEQFF
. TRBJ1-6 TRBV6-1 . TGTGCCAGCAGTGCTGGGTCTTATAATTCACCCCTCCACTTT CASSAGSYNSPLHF
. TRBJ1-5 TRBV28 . TGTGCCAGCAGCGACACACATAGCAATCAGCCCCAGCATTTT CASSDTHSNQPQHF
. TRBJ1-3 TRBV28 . TGTGCCAGCAGTTTTAAATGGGGAGGCGGAAACACCATATATTTT CASSFKWGGGNTIYF
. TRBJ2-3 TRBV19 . TGTGCCAGTACCACATCTGGGGTAGCCCCAGATACGCAGTATTTT CASTTSGVAPDTQYF
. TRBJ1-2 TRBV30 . TGTGCCTGGATCAGGATAAGAACCTCTGATGGCTACACCTTC CAWIRIRTSDGYTF
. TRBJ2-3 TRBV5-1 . TGCGCCAGCAGCTTACAAGGCACAGATACGCAGTATTTT CASSLQGTDTQYF
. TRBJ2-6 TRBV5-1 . TGCGCCAGCAGCCCTGCTGGGGCCAACGTCCTGACTTTC CASSPAGANVLTF
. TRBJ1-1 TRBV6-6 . TGTGCCAGCGGGTACCGGAACACTGAAGCTTTCTTT CASGYRNTEAFF
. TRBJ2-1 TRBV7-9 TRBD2 TGTGCCAGCAGCTTAGGGACTAGCTTAGGGTCCTACAATGAGCAGTTCTTC CASSLGTSLGSYNEQFF
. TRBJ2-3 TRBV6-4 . TGTGCCAGCAGCCCCGCAGCCACGGCGGGCACAGATACGCAGTATTTT CASSPAATAGTDTQYF
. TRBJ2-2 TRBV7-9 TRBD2 TGTGCCAGCAGCTTAGGTATAGCGGGAGGAACCGGGGAGCTGTTTTTT CASSLGIAGGTGELFF
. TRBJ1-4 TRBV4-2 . TGTGCCAGCAGCCAAGAGACCCGGCTGAGAGAAAAACTGTTTTTT CASSQETRLREKLFF
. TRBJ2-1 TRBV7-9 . TGTGCCAGCAGCTTAGTTTTCGATGAGCAGTTCTTC CASSLVFDEQFF
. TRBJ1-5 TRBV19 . TGTGCCAGTAGTATAGATCGTTGGGTCTCGCCCCAGCATTTT CASSIDRWVSPQHF
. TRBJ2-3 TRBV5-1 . TGCGCCAGCAGCCCGGGGTCGGGGGCTGCCACAGATACGCAGTATTTT CASSPGSGAATDTQYF
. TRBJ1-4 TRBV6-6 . TGTGCCAGCAGTGCCTACAGTGCAACTAATGAAAAACTGTTTTTT CASSAYSATNEKLFF
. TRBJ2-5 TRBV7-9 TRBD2 TGTGCCAGCACATTGACTAGCGGTCAAGAGACCCAGTACTTC CASTLTSGQETQYF
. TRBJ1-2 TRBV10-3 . TGTGCCATCAGTGAGCCTACGTATGGCTACACCTTC CAISEPTYGYTF
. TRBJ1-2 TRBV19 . TGTGCCAGTAGTATCATCTCAGGGCGCGGCTACACCTTC CASSIISGRGYTF
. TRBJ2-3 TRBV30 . TGTGCCTGGACCTGGGTTGATACGCAGTATTTT CAWTWVDTQYF
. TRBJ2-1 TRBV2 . TGTGCCTTCCCCGAGGGTGAGCAGTTCTTC CAFPEGEQFF
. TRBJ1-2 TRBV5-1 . TGCGCCAGCAGCCCAGGGGACTATGGCTACACCTTC CASSPGDYGYTF
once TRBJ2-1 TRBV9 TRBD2 TGTGCCAGCACCCGAGACGTGGCGGGAGGACGGGGCAATGAGCAGTTCTTC CASTRDVAGGRGNEQFF
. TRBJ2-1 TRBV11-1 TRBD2 TGTGCCAGCAGCTTCGCCAGCGGGAGCGGGAATGAGCAGTTCTTC CASSFASGSGNEQFF
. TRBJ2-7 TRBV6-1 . TGTGCCAGCAGTGTCGGTCAGGGAATAGGCGAGCAGTACTTC CASSVGQGIGEQYF